This TCR beta chain was obtained from a study of T cells in Graves' hyperthyroidism and ophthalmopathy. Whole-study results and caveats: A model built on 13 V-J features separated ophthalmopathy from stable hyperthyroidism. The model predicted ophthalmopathy a median roughly six months before onset. Clonotypes that were expanded in thyroid above 0.001 mostly appeared in blood too.

The CDR3 regions of TCR beta were amplified from RNA transcripts. Primed by the HTBI set, a first-round RT-PCR was run on the TCR CDR3. TCRdb reprocessed the multiplex PCR reads via MiXCR and lists one record per CDR3 protein. This sample has some 440,000 distinct CDR3 sequences; more than 15% occur once, and the top ten carry over 12%. As concerns this clonotype: Its antigen is unknown.

The CDR3 runs 15 residues. V was trimmed by 6 bases and J by 4 bases, leaving 13 bases between them. CDR1 is LNHNV and CDR2 is YYDKDF in the germline V gene (reference sequence). The sequence was collected from a woman between 18 and 30 years old with Graves' hyperthyroidism. Input material: blood. This chain uses TRBV15 with TRBJ2-6; TRBD1 is a possible D gene (6 bases). CDR3 nucleotide sequence: TGTGCCACCAGTCGGACAGTCAGAGGGGCCAACGTCCTGACTTTC. Protein: CATSRTVRGANVLTF.